Shown below are 32 T cell receptor beta chains from a single sample sequenced in a study of T cells in localized non-small cell lung cancer. The method was immunoSEQ multiplex PCR; TCRdb's version includes in-frame clones alone and lacks a portion of them. The sample has tens of thousands of clones; more than 70% are singletons. Sequencing was performed on peripheral blood, taken before any cancer treatment. Receptors originate from a female donor aged 60 or older with stage I squamous cell lung carcinoma.

V usage is TRBV27 and J usage is TRBJ1-4; perhaps TRBD1 as D (5 bases). V was pared by 10 bases and J by 3 bases, with 12 bases between. CDR1 MNHEY and CDR2 SMNVEV come from the germline V gene (reference sequence). This CDR3 has 13 amino acids. In nucleotides, the CDR3 is TGTGCCACCCCAGGGCCAGCTAATGAAAAACTGTTTTTT. Translating it yields CATPGPANEKLFF.

This chain connects TRBV6-1 to TRBJ1-5; the D gene is possibly TRBD1 (6 bases). The V gene lost 8 bases and the J gene lost 0 bases, with 11 bases spanning the gap. CDR3 length: 14 amino acids. The V gene's germline CDR1 is MNHNS and CDR2 SASEGT. For the CDR3, the DNA is TGTGCCAGCGGGGGGCGTTATAGCAATCAGCCCCAGCATTTT. It codes for CASGGRYSNQPQHF.

CDR3 sequence (DNA): TGTGCCAGCTCACCAGCGGGACAGGGGGGCACTGAAGCTTTCTTT. Translated: CASSPAGQGGTEAFF. The J gene is TRBJ1-1, the V gene TRBV18, with 11 bases matching TRBD1. V trimming: 2 bases; J trimming: 4 bases; junction bases outside the gene matches: 3. The CDR3 runs 15 residues. Germline CDR1 reads KGHSH; CDR2 reads LQKENI.

This sequence joins TRBV30 and TRBJ2-5; 7 positions match TRBD1. The CDR3 extends over 14 amino acids. J lost 2 bases, V lost 0 bases, and 3 bases had no gene match. Germline loops: CDR1 GTSNPN, CDR2 SVGIG (reference sequence). CDR3 sequence reads: CAWSVGQVQETQYF. In nucleotides, the CDR3 is TGTGCCTGGAGTGTAGGACAGGTACAAGAGACCCAGTACTTC.

This sequence joins TRBV14 and TRBJ2-1; D ambiguous. The CDR3 is made up of 13 amino acids. Trimming pared 0 bases from V and 8 bases from J, leaving 8 bases between. CDR1 SGHDN and CDR2 FVKESK come from the germline V gene. CDR3 residues: CASSQDIRDEQFF. The CDR3 nucleotides read TGTGCCAGCAGCCAAGATATTCGGGATGAGCAGTTCTTC.

V and J are TRBV18 and TRBJ1-1; D remains unclear. V dropped 1 base and J dropped 1 base, with 7 bases sitting between them. Germline loops: CDR1 KGHSH, CDR2 LQKENI. The length of the CDR3 is 14 residues. The CDR3 protein is CASSPQTGNTEAFF. The CDR3 DNA follows: TGTGCCAGCTCACCACAGACTGGGAACACTGAAGCTTTCTTT. Together with reference TRBV18 and TRBJ1-1, the CDR3 gives the full variable domain: NAGVMQNPRHLVRRRGQEARLRCSPMKGHSHVYWYRQLPEEGLKFMVYLQKENIIDESGMPKERFSAEFPKEGPSILRIQQVVRGDSAAYFCASSPQTGNTEAFFGQGTRLTVV.

This chain connects TRBV15 to TRBJ2-3; maybe TRBD2 (6 bases). Trimming took off 4 bases at V and 2 bases at J, with 19 bases between the two ends. Germline-derived CDR1 and CDR2 are LNHNV and YYDKDF (reference sequence). The CDR3 has 17 residues. The DNA of the CDR3 is TGTGCCACCAGCAAAAGAACGGGAGCTACCATCACAGATACGCAGTATTTT. It yields the protein CATSKRTGATITDTQYF.

The chain recombines TRBV6-5 with TRBJ1-2; D remains unclear. Trimming took off 2 bases at V and 6 bases at J, with 13 bases between the two ends. This CDR3 comprises 14 residues. Germline assignment: CDR1 MNHEY and CDR2 SVGAGI. The CDR3 here is CASSYRGRQDGYTF. The CDR3 coding sequence is TGTGCCAGCAGTTACCGCGGGCGACAAGATGGCTACACCTTC.

This clone was counted a single time. The genes are TRBV4-3 and TRBJ2-2, with D possibly being TRBD2 (6 bases). Trimming stripped 0 bases from V and 1 base from J, with 12 bases between. Germline loops: CDR1 LGHNA, CDR2 YSLEER. This CDR3 comprises 17 residues. CDR3 in amino acids: CASSQDRGAGNTGELFF. The CDR3, as DNA: TGCGCCAGCAGCCAAGATAGGGGAGCGGGGAACACCGGGGAGCTGTTTTTT.

The rearrangement uses TRBV6-6 and TRBJ1-3, with 8 bases matching TRBD1. From germline, CDR1 is MNHNY and CDR2 SVGAGI (reference sequence). With 6 bases clipped from V and 0 bases from J, the junction kept 4 bases outside the gene matches. This CDR3 is 15 amino acids long. CDR3 nucleotide sequence: TGTGCCAGCAGGCATGACAGGGGCTCTGGAAACACCATATATTTT. This translates into CASRHDRGSGNTIYF.

The chain links TRBV7-8 to TRBJ1-3; possibly TRBD1 for D (6 bases). CDR1 and CDR2 from the germline V gene are SGHVS and FQNEAQ. This CDR3 has 17 amino acids. The V gene lost 1 base and the J gene lost 0 bases, with 13 bases spanning the gap. The DNA of the CDR3 is TGTGCCAGCAGCTTAGTTCGGGGGGCTCGCTCTGGAAACACCATATATTTT. This codes for CASSLVRGARSGNTIYF. Complete variable domain (other parts from reference TRBV7-8 and TRBJ1-3): GAGVSQSPRYKVAKRGQDVALRCDPISGHVSLFWYQQALGQGPEFLTYFQNEAQLDKSGLPSDRFFAERPEGSVSTLKIQRTQQEDSAVYLCASSLVRGARSGNTIYFGEGSWLTVV.

The chain joins TRBV19 to TRBJ1-2, with a weak D call TRBD1 (6 bases). The CDR3 runs 14 residues. V lost 5 bases, J lost 7 bases, and 17 bases lay in between. Germline V gene data show CDR1 as LNHDA and CDR2 as SQIVND (reference sequence). The CDR3 DNA sequence: TGTGCCAGTAGTCCCTCCAACAGGGACGGTGGCTACACCTTC. It yields the protein CASSPSNRDGGYTF.

DNA of the CDR3: TGTGCCAGCAGCCAAGATACGGGGGGGGGAGACGTAGAAGATACGCAGTATTTT. It codes for CASSQDTGGGDVEDTQYF. The V and J genes are TRBV4-2 and TRBJ2-3; 8 bases line up with TRBD2. V lost 0 bases and J lost 5; bases outside the gene matches: 13. The CDR3 spans 18 residues. Germline loops: CDR1 LGHNA, CDR2 YNFKEQ.

This chain links TRBV5-1 with TRBJ2-7, with D unresolved. V was pared by 3 bases and J by 0 bases, with 10 bases between. Germline loops: CDR1 SGHRS, CDR2 YFSETQ. CDR3 length: 14 amino acids. This CDR3 reads CASSSGGSSYEQYF. The CDR3 nucleotides read TGCGCCAGCAGCTCGGGCGGAAGCTCCTACGAGCAGTACTTC. Full variable domain (missing parts from reference TRBV5-1 and TRBJ2-7): KAGVTQTPRYLIKTRGQQVTLSCSPISGHRSVSWYQQTPGQGLQFLFEYFSETQRNKGNFPGRFSGRQFSNSRSEMNVSTLELGDSALYLCASSSGGSSYEQYFGPGTRLTVT.

The chain joins TRBV9 to TRBJ2-2; a possible D gene is TRBD2 (5 bases). The CDR3 sequence is 13 residues long. Per germline, CDR1 SGDLS and CDR2 YYNGEE. V lost 7 bases to trimming and J lost 6 bases, with 13 bases between them. CDR3 DNA sequence: TGTGCCAGCTCCACGGGAAACGCCGGGGAGCTGTTTTTT. Encoded protein: CASSTGNAGELFF.

The chain links TRBV28 to TRBJ1-2, with D unresolved. This CDR3 region has 12 residues. V lost 2 bases and J lost 7, with 8 bases in between. Germline V lookup: CDR1 MDHEN, CDR2 SYDVKM. CDR3 DNA: TGTGCCAGCAGTTTAGAGCCGGGTGGCTACACCTTC. It specifies CASSLEPGGYTF.

The rearrangement uses TRBV7-6 and TRBJ2-2; no clear D gene. CDR1 is SGHVS, CDR2 FNYEAQ, per germline. The length of the CDR3 is 14 residues. Trimming shortened V by 1 base and J by 8 bases, and 11 bases separated the two germline ends. This CDR3 reads CASSLGIFEGELFF. The DNA of the CDR3 is TGTGCCAGCAGCTTAGGGATCTTCGAGGGGGAGCTGTTTTTT. Looking up the rest from reference TRBV7-6 and TRBJ2-2 gives the full variable domain: GAGVSQSPRYKVTKRGQDVALRCDPISGHVSLYWYRQALGQGPEFLTYFNYEAQQDKSGLPNDRFSAERPEGSISTLTIQRTEQRDSAMYRCASSLGIFEGELFFGEGSRLTVL.

The chain uses TRBV6-5 and TRBJ2-2; 9 nucleotides agree with TRBD1. The CDR3 consists of 16 residues. Germline V gene lookup returns CDR1 MNHEY and CDR2 SVGAGI. V trimming: 2 bases; J trimming: 5 bases; junction bases outside the gene matches: 6. CDR3 DNA: TGTGCCAGCAGTTACAGGACAGGGGCGTGGACCGGGGAGCTGTTTTTT. This gives the protein CASSYRTGAWTGELFF.

This clone appeared a single time. V gene TRBV30 combines with J gene TRBJ2-5; D is ambiguous. CDR1 and CDR2 (germline): GTSNPN, SVGIG (reference sequence). V lost 5 bases to trimming and J lost 2 bases, with 6 bases between them. The length of the CDR3 is 11 residues. For the CDR3, the DNA is TGTGCCTGGGGGCAGCAAGAGACCCAGTACTTC. Translated: CAWGQQETQYF.

The rearrangement joins TRBV9 to TRBJ2-5, with 11 bases fitting TRBD2. Losses at the gene ends were 5 bases for V and 1 base for J; bases not matched to a gene: 4. This CDR3 has 15 residues. The germline gives CDR1 SGDLS, CDR2 YYNGEE. CDR3 in amino acids: CASSTSGSSQETQYF. CDR3 coding DNA: TGTGCCAGCAGTACTAGCGGGAGTTCCCAAGAGACCCAGTACTTC.

The chain joins TRBV7-8 to TRBJ2-5; perhaps TRBD2 as D (7 bases). This CDR3 has 13 residues. Germline V gives CDR1 SGHVS, CDR2 FQNEAQ. Trimming took 2 bases from V and 11 from J, leaving 15 bases between them. For the CDR3, the DNA is TGTGCCAGCAGCTTACAGCGGCGGGGGCGGCAGTACTTC. It translates to CASSLQRRGRQYF. The full variable domain, with the rest looked up from reference TRBV7-8 and TRBJ2-5, is GAGVSQSPRYKVAKRGQDVALRCDPISGHVSLFWYQQALGQGPEFLTYFQNEAQLDKSGLPSDRFFAERPEGSVSTLKIQRTQQEDSAVYLCASSLQRRGRQYFGPGTRLLVL.

The CDR3 spells CASSPGGTGVRYRETQYF. The CDR3 bases are TGTGCCAGCAGCCCGGGGGGGACAGGGGTCCGTTATAGGGAGACCCAGTACTTC. The V and J genes are TRBV13 and TRBJ2-5; 10 nucleotides match TRBD1. The CDR3 covers 18 residues. The V gene's germline CDR1 is PRHDT and CDR2 FYEKMQ (reference sequence). The V gene end was trimmed by 5 bases and the J gene end by 5 bases; junction bases not matched to a gene: 17.

The chain carries TRBV6-1 and TRBJ1-2, with D possibly being TRBD1 (5 bases). There are 13 residues in the CDR3. V dropped 1 base and J dropped 4 bases, with 7 bases sitting between them. The germline V gene has CDR1 MNHNS and CDR2 SASEGT. Here the CDR3 DNA reads TGTGCCAGCAGTGAAGGGGGGACCTATGGCTACACCTTC. This encodes CASSEGGTYGYTF.

This chain links TRBV11-2 with TRBJ2-2; TRBD2 agrees at 12 bases. CDR1 and CDR2 from the germline V gene are SGHAT and FQNNGV. Trimming took 6 bases from V and 3 from J; bases not matched to a gene: 8. The CDR3 loop spans 17 amino acids. The CDR3 loop is CASRPTSGRRYTGELFF. The CDR3, as DNA: TGTGCCAGCAGGCCAACTAGCGGGAGGAGGTACACCGGGGAGCTGTTTTTT.

The chain uses TRBV15 and TRBJ1-3; 8 bases agree with TRBD1. The CDR3 is 13 amino acids. J was trimmed by 3 bases and V by 5 bases; bases with no gene match: 0. Germline CDR1 reads LNHNV; CDR2 reads YYDKDF (reference sequence). CDR3 sequence (DNA): TGTGCCACCAGCGACAGGGGTGGAAACACCATATATTTT. It specifies CATSDRGGNTIYF. The complete variable domain, with remaining parts taken from reference TRBV15 and TRBJ1-3, reads DAMVIQNPRYQVTQFGKPVTLSCSQTLNHNVMYWYQQKSSQAPKLLFHYYDKDFNNEADTPDNFQSRRPNTSFCFLDIRSPGLGDTAMYLCATSDRGGNTIYFGEGSWLTVV.

The DNA for the CDR3 is TGTGCCAGTAGTATTGACAGATCGTATCAGCCCCAGCATTTT. This encodes CASSIDRSYQPQHF. The rearrangement joins TRBV19 to TRBJ1-5; TRBD1 is a possible D gene (5 bases). The CDR3 runs 14 residues. The germline gives CDR1 LNHDA, CDR2 SQIVND (reference sequence). V dropped 3 bases and J dropped 5 bases, with 11 bases sitting between them. The whole variable domain, filled in from reference TRBV19 and TRBJ1-5, reads DGGITQSPKYLFRKEGQNVTLSCEQNLNHDAMYWYRQDPGQGLRLIYYSQIVNDFQKGDIAEGYSVSREKKESFPLTVTSAQKNPTAFYLCASSIDRSYQPQHFGDGTRLSIL.

The rearrangement joins TRBV2 to TRBJ2-5, with D perhaps matching TRBD1 or TRBD2 (5 bases each). This CDR3 spans 14 amino acids. Germline-derived CDR1 and CDR2 are SNHLY and FYNNEI. The V end lost 6 bases, the J end lost 1 base, and 12 bases lay between the germline ends. The chain's CDR3 is CASRPSGAQETQYF. CDR3 sequence (DNA): TGTGCCAGCAGACCGTCCGGGGCCCAAGAGACCCAGTACTTC.

This chain links TRBV19 with TRBJ2-7, with D possibly matching TRBD2 (6 bases). V was cut by 3 bases and J by 0 bases, with 9 bases left in between. The CDR3 totals 14 residues. The V gene's germline CDR1 is LNHDA and CDR2 SQIVND (reference sequence). The CDR3 protein is CASSITRGSYEQYF. CDR3 nucleotide sequence: TGTGCCAGTAGTATCACGCGGGGCTCCTACGAGCAGTACTTC.

This clone was counted between two and nine times. The V and J genes are TRBV30 and TRBJ1-1; TRBD1 matches at 10 bases. This CDR3 spans 16 amino acids. V trimming: 1 base; J trimming: 11 bases; junction bases outside the gene matches: 16. The V gene's germline CDR1 is GTSNPN and CDR2 SVGIG (reference sequence). CDR3 sequence reads: CAWSASGTGARMTAFF. CDR3 sequence (DNA): TGTGCCTGGAGTGCCTCCGGGACAGGGGCAAGAATGACGGCTTTCTTT.

The rearrangement links TRBV6-5 to TRBJ2-5; possibly TRBD2 for D (7 bases). Germline loops: CDR1 MNHEY, CDR2 SVGAGI. This CDR3 is built from 14 residues. Between the trimmed V and J ends, which lost 2 bases and 9 bases, there was a span of 16 bases. CDR3 DNA sequence: TGTGCCAGCAGTTACGGCGGGGGCTCGCGCGCCCAGTACTTC. Translation: CASSYGGGSRAQYF.

The V and J genes are TRBV27 and TRBJ1-2, with a weak D call TRBD1 (5 bases). Deletions cut 3 bases from V and 8 bases from J, with 13 bases between. The CDR3 spans 13 residues. Germline V gives CDR1 MNHEY, CDR2 SMNVEV (reference sequence). The CDR3 loop is CASSFRGPGGYTF. CDR3 coding DNA: TGTGCCAGCAGTTTCCGGGGCCCGGGAGGCTACACCTTC.

The J gene is TRBJ1-2, the V gene TRBV6-5, with D hard to call. This CDR3 comprises 12 residues. Trimming removed 10 bases from V and 4 bases from J, with 13 bases in between. CDR1 is MNHEY, CDR2 SVGAGI, per germline. As DNA, the CDR3 is TGTGCCACCCAAAGGGCAGGCTATGGCTACACCTTC. This translates into CATQRAGYGYTF.